Presented here are 26 T cell receptor beta chains from one specimen sequenced in a study of cytomegalovirus exposure and HLA in healthy donors. PCR was performed using 60 Vbeta and 13 Jbeta primers. Only in-frame clones appear in the TCRdb table, and some are missing; sequencing was by immunoSEQ multiplex PCR. The table shows around 300,000 clones, with about 87% occurring only once. Sequencing input: PBMCs. Source of these receptors: a woman between 18 and 29 years old in good health and CMV-seronegative.

The gene calls are TRBV25-1 and TRBJ1-1, with 10 nucleotides matching TRBD1. V shed 7 bases, J shed 5 bases, and the junction held 10 bases outside the gene matches. There are 15 residues in the CDR3. Germline CDR1 and CDR2: MGHDK and SYGVNS. CDR3: CASIVRDRGFTEAFF. The DNA of the CDR3 is TGTGCCAGCATCGTCCGGGACAGGGGTTTTACTGAAGCTTTCTTT.

The rearrangement links TRBV2 to TRBJ1-6; D unresolved. CDR1 is SNHLY and CDR2 is FYNNEI in the germline V gene. Trimming removed 8 bases at V and 13 bases at J, with 18 bases between. This CDR3 spans 13 amino acids. This CDR3 reads CASSSPLHSPLHF. The CDR3 DNA is TGTGCCAGCTCGTCACCCTTGCACTCGCCCCTCCACTTT. The full variable domain, with the rest looked up from reference TRBV2 and TRBJ1-6, is EPEVTQTPSHQVTQMGQEVILRCVPISNHLYFYWYRQILGQKVEFLVSFYNNEISEKSEIFDDQFSVERPDGSNFTLKIRSTKLEDSAMYFCASSSPLHSPLHFGNGTRLTVT.

The genes are TRBV12-5 and TRBJ2-2, with 7 bases matching TRBD1. Germline-derived CDR1 and CDR2 are LGHNT and FRNRAP. V was pared by 6 bases and J by 6 bases, with 19 bases of the junction left unmatched. The CDR3 contains 18 residues. The CDR3 is CASGDPGQLPIESGELFF. In DNA form, the CDR3 reads TGTGCTAGTGGGGACCCGGGACAGCTACCGATCGAGTCCGGGGAGCTGTTTTTT.

A word on this clone: A junction boundary mismatches the germline segment, possibly from a read error. The chain is built from TRBV15 and TRBJ1-1, with a possible D match to TRBD1 (5 bases). The CDR3 totals 13 residues. CDR1 is LNHNV and CDR2 is YYDKDF in the germline V gene (reference sequence). CDR3 nucleotide sequence: TGTGTCACCAGCGGGGGGATGAACACTGAAGCTTTCTTT. Amino acids: CVTSGGMNTEAFF.

V gene TRBV7-2 combines with J gene TRBJ1-6; D possibly corresponds to TRBD1 (6 bases). The CDR3 covers 15 residues. Trimming left V 5 bases short and J 6 bases short, with 14 bases between. The germline CDR1 and CDR2 sequences are SGHTA and FQGNSA. The CDR3 DNA follows: TGTGCCAGCAGCCAAGGGACACCACTTAATTCACCCCTCCACTTT. Translating gives CASSQGTPLNSPLHF.

The rearrangement joins TRBV7-8 to TRBJ2-7; TRBD1 aligns across 7 bases. Trimming removed 6 bases from V and 5 bases from J; junction bases left unmatched: 16. Germline V gene lookup returns CDR1 SGHVS and CDR2 FQNEAQ. The CDR3 runs to 16 residues. The CDR3, as DNA: TGTGCCAGCAGGCGAAAATGGACAGGCGGCGTCGACGAGCAGTACTTC. This encodes CASRRKWTGGVDEQYF.

This chain joins TRBV5-5 and TRBJ2-1; D remains ambiguous. V was trimmed by 1 base and J by 0 bases, leaving 8 bases between them. This CDR3 has 15 residues. The V gene's germline CDR1 is SGHKS and CDR2 YYEKEE (reference sequence). The CDR3 nucleotides read TGTGCCAGCAGCTTGATGTCAGGCTCCTACAATGAGCAGTTCTTC. It codes for CASSLMSGSYNEQFF. The full variable domain, rest sourced from reference TRBV5-5 and TRBJ2-1, is DAGVTQSPTHLIKTRGQQVTLRCSPISGHKSVSWYQQVLGQGPQFIFQYYEKEERGRGNFPDRFSARQFPNYSSELNVNALLLGDSALYLCASSLMSGSYNEQFFGPGTRLTVL.

The chain carries TRBV19 and TRBJ1-3; TRBD1 aligns across 7 bases. Trimming cost V 9 bases and J 3 bases; bases outside gene matches: 8. Looked up from germline, CDR1 is LNHDA and CDR2 is SQIVND (reference sequence). CDR3 length equals 14 residues. CDR3 in amino acids: CASRTGDRGNTIYF. The CDR3 DNA sequence: TGTGCCAGCCGGACAGGTGATCGTGGAAACACCATATATTTT.

This sequence joins TRBV5-8 and TRBJ2-3; D is perhaps TRBD1 (5 bases). V was trimmed by 0 bases and J by 2 bases, leaving 10 bases between them. This CDR3 is built from 15 residues. From germline, CDR1 is SGHTS and CDR2 YDEGEE. CDR3 sequence (DNA): TGTGCCAGCAGCTTGGGAACAGGTACCACAGATACGCAGTATTTT. Translating gives CASSLGTGTTDTQYF.

The chain links TRBV7-2 to TRBJ2-5; 9 bases fit TRBD2. The CDR3 spans 18 residues. Losses at the gene ends were 2 bases for V and 5 bases for J; bases not matched to a gene: 15. Per germline, CDR1 SGHTA and CDR2 FQGNSA. CDR3 nucleotide sequence: TGTGCCAGCAGCTTAAGGTTTTGGTTGGCGGGGGGGCTGGAGACCCAGTACTTC. Its protein product is CASSLRFWLAGGLETQYF. The whole variable domain, remainder taken from reference TRBV7-2 and TRBJ2-5, is GAGVSQSPSNKVTEKGKDVELRCDPISGHTALYWYRQSLGQGLEFLIYFQGNSAPDKSGLPSDRFSAERTGGSVSTLTIQRTQQEDSAVYLCASSLRFWLAGGLETQYFGPGTRLLVL.

The J gene is TRBJ1-2, the V gene TRBV2; weak D call: TRBD1 (6 bases). The CDR3 has 13 amino acids. The germline V gene has CDR1 SNHLY and CDR2 FYNNEI. Trimming cost V 5 bases and J 6 bases, with 13 bases left between them. The CDR3 DNA is TGTGCCAGCAGTTCACAGGGTAATCATGGCTACACCTTC. It translates to CASSSQGNHGYTF. Complete variable domain (other parts from reference TRBV2 and TRBJ1-2): EPEVTQTPSHQVTQMGQEVILRCVPISNHLYFYWYRQILGQKVEFLVSFYNNEISEKSEIFDDQFSVERPDGSNFTLKIRSTKLEDSAMYFCASSSQGNHGYTFGSGTRLTVV.

The chain couples TRBV28 to TRBJ1-2; 7 nucleotides align to TRBD1. Germline loops: CDR1 MDHEN, CDR2 SYDVKM. J lost 5 bases, V lost 5 bases, and 14 bases had no gene match. The CDR3 totals 16 residues. The CDR3 reads CASSTTTGNLGYGYTF. The CDR3 DNA follows: TGTGCCAGCAGTACCACGACAGGGAATCTGGGGTATGGCTACACCTTC.

This rearrangement joins TRBV6-4 to TRBJ1-5, with 8 positions matching TRBD1. J lost 6 bases, V lost 3 bases, and 7 bases had no gene match. Germline V lookup: CDR1 MRHNA, CDR2 SNTAGT. The CDR3 totals 15 residues. The CDR3 loop is CASSETGEASQPQHF. The CDR3 DNA reads TGTGCCAGCAGTGAGACAGGGGAGGCTAGTCAGCCCCAGCATTTT.

This clone was seen just once. The rearrangement uses TRBV28 and TRBJ2-7; 8 nucleotides agree with TRBD1. Germline lookup yields CDR1 MDHEN and CDR2 SYDVKM. The CDR3 runs 16 residues. Trimming took 5 bases from V and 6 from J; bases not matched to a gene: 15. Here the CDR3 DNA reads TGTGCCAGCAGTCCCCCCGGGCAGGGGGCGTCGGCCGAGCAGTACTTC. Protein product: CASSPPGQGASAEQYF.

The chain joins TRBV19 to TRBJ2-3, with D perhaps matching TRBD2 (6 bases). V shed 3 bases and J shed 4 bases, with 17 bases lying between them. This CDR3 is built from 16 residues. Germline-derived CDR1 and CDR2 are LNHDA and SQIVND (reference sequence). CDR3 loop: CASSMLAGWRSDTQYF. The DNA for the CDR3 is TGTGCCAGTAGTATGTTGGCGGGGTGGCGATCAGATACGCAGTATTTT.

V and J are TRBV19 and TRBJ2-5, with D perhaps TRBD2 (6 bases). Trimming stripped 5 bases from V and 0 bases from J, with 16 bases between. CDR1 is LNHDA, CDR2 SQIVND, per germline (reference sequence). This CDR3 is 16 amino acids long. The CDR3 protein is CASSPWGTGDQETQYF. The CDR3 coding sequence is TGTGCCAGTAGTCCCTGGGGGACTGGCGACCAAGAGACCCAGTACTTC.

V usage is TRBV9 and J usage is TRBJ2-3; D may be TRBD2 (6 bases). The germline V gene has CDR1 SGDLS and CDR2 YYNGEE. This CDR3 is 15 amino acids long. Trimming pared 4 bases from V and 7 bases from J, leaving 19 bases between. The CDR3 loop is CASSLGGLEGNTQYF. For the CDR3, the DNA is TGTGCCAGCAGCCTAGGCGGACTGGAGGGAAATACGCAGTATTTT.

This CDR3 reads CAIRRGQGEREQYF. CDR3 sequence (DNA): TGTGCCATCAGGCGGGGACAGGGGGAACGCGAGCAGTACTTC. The rearrangement uses TRBV10-3 and TRBJ2-7, with TRBD1 identical over 11 bases. CDR3 size: 14 residues. V shed 6 bases and J 6 bases; nucleotides not matched to a gene: 7. Per germline, CDR1 ENHRY and CDR2 SYGVKD.

V usage is TRBV19 and J usage is TRBJ2-7; 13 bases fit TRBD2. This CDR3 is 15 amino acids long. Germline CDR1 reads LNHDA; CDR2 reads SQIVND (reference sequence). The V and J ends lost 5 bases and 0 bases, in that order; junction bases with no gene match: 1. DNA of the CDR3: TGTGCCAGTAGTGGACTAGCGGGGGCCTCCTACGAGCAGTACTTC. It specifies CASSGLAGASYEQYF.

CDR3 in amino acids: CASSDPSGYSGANVLTF. The CDR3, as DNA: TGTGCCAGCAGCGACCCCTCAGGGTACTCTGGGGCCAACGTCCTGACTTTC. The chain links TRBV9 to TRBJ2-6; D may be TRBD1 (5 bases). CDR1 is SGDLS, CDR2 YYNGEE, per germline. The ends were cut back, 3 bases at V and 0 bases at J, with 13 bases in the middle. This CDR3 contains 17 residues.

This chain connects TRBV5-8 to TRBJ2-5, with 14 bases identical to TRBD2. V trimming: 3 bases; J trimming: 0 bases; junction bases outside the gene matches: 1. The germline CDR1 and CDR2 sequences are SGHTS and YDEGEE. The CDR3 sequence is 16 residues long. CDR3 sequence: CASSSGLAGDQETQYF. The CDR3 nucleotides are TGTGCCAGCAGCTCGGGACTAGCGGGGGACCAAGAGACCCAGTACTTC.

The chain combines TRBV7-8 with TRBJ2-2, with 9 bases fitting TRBD1. The CDR3 loop spans 21 amino acids. CDR1 and CDR2 (germline): SGHVS, FQNEAQ. V dropped 5 bases and J dropped 2; count of bases not matched to a gene: 21. The CDR3 coding sequence is TGTGCCAGCAGCATTCCCACGTTGTGGACAGGGGACGTTTCAAACACCGGGGAGCTGTTTTTT. It translates to CASSIPTLWTGDVSNTGELFF.

As for this clone: A read error may produce the germline difference seen at one junction end. The V gene is TRBV7-7, the J gene TRBJ2-3, with 8 nucleotides matching TRBD2. CDR3 length: 14 amino acids. The germline CDR1 and CDR2 sequences are SSHAT and FNYEAQ (reference sequence). The CDR3 reads CASSQTSGTDTQYF. The CDR3 nucleotides are TGTGCTAGCAGCCAGACTAGCGGCACAGATACGCAGTATTTT.

The chain recombines TRBV29-1 with TRBJ2-5; TRBD1 agrees at 7 bases. This CDR3 region has 17 residues. The V gene's germline CDR1 is SQVTM and CDR2 ANQGSEA. The trim removed 0 bases at V and 5 bases at J, leaving 15 bases unmatched. This chain's CDR3 is CSVEEATTGEWDETQYF. The DNA for the CDR3 is TGCAGCGTTGAAGAAGCAACTACAGGGGAGTGGGATGAGACCCAGTACTTC.

This chain links TRBV30 with TRBJ2-7, with D possibly being TRBD1 (6 bases). V lost 3 bases to trimming and J lost 4 bases, with 13 bases between them. The CDR3 has 13 residues. Per the germline V gene, CDR1 is GTSNPN and CDR2 is SVGIG (reference sequence). This CDR3 is CAWSPTTGYEQYF. The CDR3 region has the DNA TGTGCCTGGAGCCCCACGACAGGTTACGAGCAGTACTTC.

This chain links TRBV19 with TRBJ1-2; D gene uncertain. The CDR3 spans 13 residues. V was shortened by 6 bases and J by 2 bases, with 10 bases between the two germline ends. CDR1 is LNHDA, CDR2 SQIVND, per germline (reference sequence). The DNA for the CDR3 is TGTGCCAGTAGGCGCCCCACCAACTATGGCTACACCTTC. It specifies CASRRPTNYGYTF.